The 2 T cell receptor beta chains below were found in one sample sequenced in a study of regulatory T cells in long-lasting Graves disease. Investigators prepared the TCR beta libraries by applying iRepertoire HTBI primers and Arm-PCR of CDR3 regions. TCRdb re-called the multiplex PCR reads through MiXCR, storing one row per CDR3 protein. This sample has about 340,000 distinct CDR3 sequences, with less than 20% found just once. The time point: persistent/refractory GD, antithyroid drugs over 5 years with positive TRAb. With RNA extracted from PBMCs as input, the TCR library was made. This material consisted of peripheral blood mononuclear cells (PBMCs), taken when the disease was refractory, from a patient treated with antithyroid drugs. The source is a female donor with Graves disease.

In regard to this clonotype: The junction and the germline gene differ at one end; a read error may be behind it. The chain carries TRBV28 and TRBJ1-4, with a possible D match to TRBD1 (5 bases). Germline V CDR1 and CDR2: MDHEN, SYDVKM. CDR3 length: 13 residues. The CDR3 DNA reads TGTGCCAGCAGTAATGCCGGGACGGGGGAACTGCTTTTT. This codes for CASSNAGTGELLF.

The rearrangement joins TRBV19 to TRBJ1-1; D is unclear. Trimming took off 11 bases at V and 0 bases at J, with 13 bases between the two ends. Germline-derived CDR1 and CDR2 are LNHDA and SQIVND (reference sequence). This CDR3 is built from 13 residues. The CDR3 is CASRETMNTEAFF. The CDR3 DNA follows: TGTGCCTCAAGGGAAACCATGAACACTGAAGCTTTCTTT. The full variable domain, in which reference TRBV19 and TRBJ1-1 provide the parts outside the CDR3, is DGGITQSPKYLFRKEGQNVTLSCEQNLNHDAMYWYRQDPGQGLRLIYYSQIVNDFQKGDIAEGYSVSREKKESFPLTVTSAQKNPTAFYLCASRETMNTEAFFGQGTRLTVV.